This TCR beta chain was found in a study of B cell selection in AIRE deficiency. Original analysis: Some 61,000 patient and 9.56x10^4 healthy donor TCRbeta sequences came from Tregs. The data were produced by immunoSEQ multiplex PCR, yet TCRdb's version contains in-frame clones alone and is incomplete. V and J calls and clone size follow that table, whereas D and trimming were derived from the DNA. The data contain 20,000 to 30,000 clones, around 92% of them singletons. Sorted regulatory T cells were CD4-positive, CD25-high and CD127-low or negative. About this clone itself: The antigen remains undetermined.

The study's findings and limits: Of 3657 shared Treg TCRbeta sequences, 25% to 40% were healthy-only, around 10% patient-only. TCRbeta-only data showed 36.6% of shared healthy Treg sequences in healthy Tconv. About 30% of healthy-shared Treg TCRbeta sequences appeared in patient Tconv cells.

With 5 bases removed from V and 4 bases from J, the gap between germline ends came to 15 bases. The length of the CDR3 is 15 residues. The germline gives CDR1 SGHTA, CDR2 FQGNSA. The sequence came from a human donor in good health. This chain links TRBV7-2 with TRBJ2-1, with D possibly TRBD2 on 5 matching bases. The sample taken for sequencing was CD4+CD25+ Tregs sorted from PBMCs. This CDR3 reads CASSPELALYNEQFF. For the CDR3, the DNA is TGTGCCAGCAGCCCAGAGTTAGCGCTATACAATGAGCAGTTCTTC.